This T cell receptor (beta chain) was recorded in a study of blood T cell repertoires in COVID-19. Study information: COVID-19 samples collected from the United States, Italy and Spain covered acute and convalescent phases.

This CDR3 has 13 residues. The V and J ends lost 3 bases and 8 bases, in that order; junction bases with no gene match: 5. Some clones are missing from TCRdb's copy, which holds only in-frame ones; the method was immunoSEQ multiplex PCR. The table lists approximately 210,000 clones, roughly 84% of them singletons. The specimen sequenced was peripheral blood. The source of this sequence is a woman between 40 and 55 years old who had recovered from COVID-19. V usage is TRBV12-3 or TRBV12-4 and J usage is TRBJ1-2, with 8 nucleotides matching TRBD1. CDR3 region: CASSFGTGSGYTF. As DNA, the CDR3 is TGTGCCAGCAGTTTCGGGACAGGCTCCGGCTACACCTTC.